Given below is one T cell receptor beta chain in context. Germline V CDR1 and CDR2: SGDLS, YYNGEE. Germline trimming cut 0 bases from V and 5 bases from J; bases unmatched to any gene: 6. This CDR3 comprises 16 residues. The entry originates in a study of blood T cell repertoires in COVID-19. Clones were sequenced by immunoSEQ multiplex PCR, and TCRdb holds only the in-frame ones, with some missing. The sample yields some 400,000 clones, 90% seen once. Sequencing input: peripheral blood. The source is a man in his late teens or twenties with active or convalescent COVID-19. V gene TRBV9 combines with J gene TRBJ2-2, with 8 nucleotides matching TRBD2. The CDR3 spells CASSVVERESTGELFF. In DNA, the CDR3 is TGTGCCAGCAGCGTAGTCGAGCGGGAGTCAACCGGGGAGCTGTTTTTT.